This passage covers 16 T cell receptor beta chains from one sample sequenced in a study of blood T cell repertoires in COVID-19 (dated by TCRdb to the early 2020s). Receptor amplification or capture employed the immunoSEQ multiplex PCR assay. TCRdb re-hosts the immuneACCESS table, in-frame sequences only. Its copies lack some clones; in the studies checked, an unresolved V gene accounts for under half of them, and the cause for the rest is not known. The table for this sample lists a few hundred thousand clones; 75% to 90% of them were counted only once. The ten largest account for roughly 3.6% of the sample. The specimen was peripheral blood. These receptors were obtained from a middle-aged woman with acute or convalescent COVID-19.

CDR3 sequence (DNA): TGTGCCAGCAGTTACTCCGGGACGGGGGGGCAAGAGACCCAGTACTTC. This encodes CASSYSGTGGQETQYF. The genes are TRBV6-5 and TRBJ2-5; the match to TRBD2 covers 8 bases. V shed 0 bases and J 2 bases; nucleotides not matched to a gene: 5. Germline CDR1 and CDR2: MNHEY and SVGAGI. CDR3 size: 16 residues.

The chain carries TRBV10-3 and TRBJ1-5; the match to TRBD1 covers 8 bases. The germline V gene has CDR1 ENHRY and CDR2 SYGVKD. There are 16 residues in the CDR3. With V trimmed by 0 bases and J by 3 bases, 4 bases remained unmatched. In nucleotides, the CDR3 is TGTGCCATCAGTGAGTCCGAGACAGGGGTCAATCAGCCCCAGCATTTT. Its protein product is CAISESETGVNQPQHF.

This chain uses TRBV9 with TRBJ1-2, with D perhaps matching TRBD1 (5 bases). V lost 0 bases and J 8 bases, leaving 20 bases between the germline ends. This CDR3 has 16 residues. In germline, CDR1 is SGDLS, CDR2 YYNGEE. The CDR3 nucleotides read TGTGCCAGCAGCGTAGAGGGAACGCCCACTTGGGGCGGCTACACCTTC. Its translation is CASSVEGTPTWGGYTF. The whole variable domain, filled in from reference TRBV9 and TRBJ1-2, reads DSGVTQTPKHLITATGQRVTLRCSPRSGDLSVYWYQQSLDQGLQFLIQYYNGEERAKGNILERFSAQQFPDLHSELNLSSLELGDSALYFCASSVEGTPTWGGYTFGSGTRLTVV.

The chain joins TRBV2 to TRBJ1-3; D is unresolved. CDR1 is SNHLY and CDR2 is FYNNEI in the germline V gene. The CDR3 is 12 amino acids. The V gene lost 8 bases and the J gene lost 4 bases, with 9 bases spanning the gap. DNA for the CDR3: TGTGCCAGCGACCCACAGGGAAACACCATATATTTT. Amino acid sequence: CASDPQGNTIYF.

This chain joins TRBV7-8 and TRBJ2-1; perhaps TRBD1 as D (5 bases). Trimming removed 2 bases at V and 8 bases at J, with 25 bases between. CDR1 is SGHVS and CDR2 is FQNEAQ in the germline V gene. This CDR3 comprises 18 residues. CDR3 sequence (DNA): TGTGCCAGCAGCTTATTCGCGGCCGCGGAAGGGGTATTGCATGAGCAGTTCTTC. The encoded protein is CASSLFAAAEGVLHEQFF. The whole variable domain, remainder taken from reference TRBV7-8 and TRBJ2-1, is GAGVSQSPRYKVAKRGQDVALRCDPISGHVSLFWYQQALGQGPEFLTYFQNEAQLDKSGLPSDRFFAERPEGSVSTLKIQRTQQEDSAVYLCASSLFAAAEGVLHEQFFGPGTRLTVL.

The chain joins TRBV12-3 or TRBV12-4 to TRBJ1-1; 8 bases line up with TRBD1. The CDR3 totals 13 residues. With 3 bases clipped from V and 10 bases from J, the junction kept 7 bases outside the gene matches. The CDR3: CASSFWTGIAAFF. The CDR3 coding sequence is TGTGCCAGCAGTTTTTGGACAGGGATTGCAGCTTTCTTT.

The CDR3 DNA reads as TGTGCCAGCAGCTTAGGCGGGAACCAAGAGACCCAGTACTTC. It codes for CASSLGGNQETQYF. This sequence joins TRBV7-2 and TRBJ2-5; maybe TRBD2 (6 bases). V lost 1 base and J lost 0, with 6 bases in between. CDR1 and CDR2 (germline): SGHTA, FQGNSA. This CDR3 comprises 14 residues.

CDR3 in amino acids: CAAREGLNTEAFF. The CDR3 nucleotides are TGTGCCGCCCGGGAGGGGCTTAACACTGAAGCTTTCTTT. This chain links TRBV13 with TRBJ1-1; D perhaps matches TRBD1 (5 bases). The germline gives CDR1 PRHDT, CDR2 FYEKMQ (reference sequence). Trimming shortened V by 11 bases and J by 2 bases, and 15 bases separated the two germline ends. The CDR3 covers 13 residues. Complete variable domain (other parts from reference TRBV13 and TRBJ1-1): AAGVIQSPRHLIKEKRETATLKCYPIPRHDTVYWYQQGPGQDPQFLISFYEKMQSDKGSIPDRFSAQQFSDYHSELNMSSLELGDSALYFCAAREGLNTEAFFGQGTRLTVV.

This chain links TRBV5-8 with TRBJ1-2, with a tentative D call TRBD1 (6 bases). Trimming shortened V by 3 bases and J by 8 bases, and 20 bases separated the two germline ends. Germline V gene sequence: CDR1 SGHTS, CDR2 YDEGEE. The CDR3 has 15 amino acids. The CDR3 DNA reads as TGTGCCAGCAGCTCGAGCCGGGGGGCGGGAAGGGGCTACACCTTC. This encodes CASSSSRGAGRGYTF. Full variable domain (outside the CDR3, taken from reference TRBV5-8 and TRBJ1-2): EAGVTQSPTHLIKTRGQQATLRCSPISGHTSVYWYQQALGLGLQFLLWYDEGEERNRGNFPPRFSGRQFPNYSSELNVNALELEDSALYLCASSSSRGAGRGYTFGSGTRLTVV.

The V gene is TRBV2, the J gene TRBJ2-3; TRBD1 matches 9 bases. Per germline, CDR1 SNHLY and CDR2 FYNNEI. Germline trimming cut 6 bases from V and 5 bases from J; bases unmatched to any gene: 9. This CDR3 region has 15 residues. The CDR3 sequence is CASRDPGQGIDTQYF. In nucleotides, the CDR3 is TGTGCCAGCAGAGATCCGGGACAGGGAATAGATACGCAGTATTTT.

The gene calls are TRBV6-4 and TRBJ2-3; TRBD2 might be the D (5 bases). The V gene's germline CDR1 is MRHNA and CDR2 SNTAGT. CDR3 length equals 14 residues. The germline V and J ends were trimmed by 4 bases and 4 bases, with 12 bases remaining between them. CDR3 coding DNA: TGTGCCAGCAGTGCTAGCATCGGGGCAGATACGCAGTATTTT. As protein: CASSASIGADTQYF.

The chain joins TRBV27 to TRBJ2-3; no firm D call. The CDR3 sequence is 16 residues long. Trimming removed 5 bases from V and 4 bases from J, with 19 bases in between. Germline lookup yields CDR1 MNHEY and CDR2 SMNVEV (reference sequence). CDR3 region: CASSARRPLGADTQYF. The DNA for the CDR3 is TGTGCCAGCAGTGCCCGGCGGCCCCTTGGCGCAGATACGCAGTATTTT.

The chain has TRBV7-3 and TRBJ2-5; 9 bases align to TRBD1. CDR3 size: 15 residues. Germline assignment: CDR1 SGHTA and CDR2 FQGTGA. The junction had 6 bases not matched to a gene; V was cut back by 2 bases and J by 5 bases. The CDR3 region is CASSLWDRDFETQYF. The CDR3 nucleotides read TGTGCCAGCAGCTTATGGGACAGGGATTTTGAGACCCAGTACTTC.

CDR3 in amino acids: CASSPGTLGQPQHF. CDR3 in DNA: TGTGCCAGCTCGCCAGGGACATTGGGCCAGCCCCAGCATTTT. The chain has TRBV18 and TRBJ1-5, with a tentative D call TRBD1 (6 bases). The CDR3 loop spans 14 amino acids. Germline assignment: CDR1 KGHSH and CDR2 LQKENI. V dropped 6 bases and J dropped 7 bases, with 16 bases sitting between them. Combining the CDR3 with reference TRBV18 and TRBJ1-5 gives the whole variable domain NAGVMQNPRHLVRRRGQEARLRCSPMKGHSHVYWYRQLPEEGLKFMVYLQKENIIDESGMPKERFSAEFPKEGPSILRIQQVVRGDSAAYFCASSPGTLGQPQHFGDGTRLSIL.

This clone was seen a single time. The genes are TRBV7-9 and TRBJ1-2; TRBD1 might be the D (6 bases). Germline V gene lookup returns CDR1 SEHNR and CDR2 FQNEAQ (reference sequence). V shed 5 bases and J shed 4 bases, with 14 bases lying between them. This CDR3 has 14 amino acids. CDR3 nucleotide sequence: TGTGCCAGCAGCCTGACGGGGGGCGGCTATGGCTACACCTTC. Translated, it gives CASSLTGGGYGYTF. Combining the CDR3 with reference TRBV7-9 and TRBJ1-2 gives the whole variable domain DTGVSQNPRHKITKRGQNVTFRCDPISEHNRLYWYRQTLGQGPEFLTYFQNEAQLEKSRLLSDRFSAERPKGSFSTLEIQRTEQGDSAMYLCASSLTGGGYGYTFGSGTRLTVV.

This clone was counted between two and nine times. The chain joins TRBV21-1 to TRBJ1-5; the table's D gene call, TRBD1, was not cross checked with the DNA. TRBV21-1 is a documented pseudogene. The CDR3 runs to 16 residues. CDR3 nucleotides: TGTGCCAGCAGCAAAGAACCAGGGCGGCGGAATCAGCCCCAGCATTTT. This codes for CASSKEPGRRNQPQHF.